Detailed here is one T cell receptor beta chain. Its antigen is still unknown. TCRdb redid the calling of the 5' RACE reads with MiXCR, one entry per CDR3 protein. The data show under 450,000 distinct CDR3 sequences, approximately 22% seen once. Germline lookup yields CDR1 GTSNPN and CDR2 SVGIG (reference sequence). This CDR3 comprises 13 residues. This sample was included in a study of CD8 T cells in ankylosing spondylitis. Overall study findings and caveats: Matched ankylosing spondylitis synovial fluid reportedly showed significant enrichment of disease-linked clones. In ankylosing spondylitis blood, a motif of seven to nine highly homologous TCR beta variants appeared characteristic.

The sample taken for sequencing was blood, either unsorted or a sorted T cell fraction (not recorded which). The genes are TRBV30 and TRBJ1-6; D is ambiguous. The TCR originated in a male donor with ankylosing spondylitis or in good health (not recorded which). DNA of the CDR3: TGTGGCGCTGGGAGCTCCTATAATTCACCCCTCCACTTT. Encoded protein: CGAGSSYNSPLHF. Filled out from reference TRBV30 and TRBJ1-6, the complete variable domain reads SQTIHQWPATLVQPVGSPLSLECTVEGTSNPNLYWYRQAAGRGLQLLFYSVGIGQISSEVPQNLSASRPQDRQFILSSKKLLLSDSGFYLCGAGSSYNSPLHFGNGTRLTVT.